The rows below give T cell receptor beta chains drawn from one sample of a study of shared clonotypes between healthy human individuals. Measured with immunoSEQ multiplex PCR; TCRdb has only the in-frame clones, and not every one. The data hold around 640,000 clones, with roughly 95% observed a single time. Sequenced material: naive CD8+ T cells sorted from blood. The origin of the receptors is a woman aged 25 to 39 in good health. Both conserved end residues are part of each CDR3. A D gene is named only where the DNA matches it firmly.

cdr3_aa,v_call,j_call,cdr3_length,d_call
CASSPPLETTEQFF,TRBV7-8,TRBJ2-1,14,NA
CASREREYQETQYF,TRBV11-2,TRBJ2-5,14,NA
CASSYFSGGGNEQYF,TRBV6-5,TRBJ2-7,15,NA
CASSQDQWEIEQFF,TRBV4-1,TRBJ2-1,14,NA
CASSWGGGTEAFF,TRBV27,TRBJ1-1,13,NA
CASWDRDYEQYF,TRBV7-8,TRBJ2-7,12,TRBD1
CASSLWEERNEQFF,TRBV28,TRBJ2-1,14,NA
CASSLGHKNTEAFF,TRBV7-6,TRBJ1-1,14,NA
CASSRGYLCIQPQHF,TRBV14,TRBJ1-5,15,NA
CSVGQGDGYTF,TRBV29-1,TRBJ1-2,11,TRBD1
CASSYRGSPGELFF,TRBV5-4,TRBJ2-2,14,TRBD1
CASSSENRVSYEQYF,TRBV5-1,TRBJ2-7,15,NA
CASRSRWGQKNTEAFF,TRBV12-2,TRBJ1-1,16,NA
CASSSGPGREGTDTQYF,TRBV5-1,TRBJ2-3,17,TRBD2
CATSRGMGRGEVNTEAFF,TRBV15,TRBJ1-1,18,NA
CASRQAEGYTF,TRBV10-2,TRBJ1-2,11,NA
CASSLENGLHIYNEQFF,TRBV7-2,TRBJ2-1,17,NA
CASSPFVEGTEAFF,TRBV27,TRBJ1-1,14,NA
CASSPGGTYGYTF,TRBV18,TRBJ1-2,13,NA
CATSRSDSPYEQYF,TRBV15,TRBJ2-7,14,NA
CASRIETSGVNYEQYF,TRBV25-1,TRBJ2-7,16,TRBD2
CASSWAGSYEQYF,TRBV5-6,TRBJ2-7,13,NA
CASSSGTGMGEQYF,TRBV4-1,TRBJ2-7,14,TRBD1
CASAEGLAGNTIYF,TRBV13,TRBJ1-3,14,NA
CASRSDSSYNSPLHF,TRBV21-1,TRBJ1-6,15,NA
CAISESITSGSILDTQYF,TRBV10-3,TRBJ2-3,18,TRBD2
CASDGLAGGISEQFF,TRBV2,TRBJ2-1,15,TRBD2
CASSTINTEQFF,TRBV28,TRBJ2-1,12,NA
CASSLHRGGTGANVLTF,TRBV7-8,TRBJ2-6,17,NA
CASSLRGGAGYTF,TRBV28,TRBJ1-2,13,NA
CASSSIIDRARDGELFF,TRBV28,TRBJ2-2,17,TRBD1